This entry describes one TCR beta chain. This sample was included in a study of technical replicates of blood from a few donors. Using immunoSEQ multiplex PCR, the repertoire was profiled, and TCRdb retains in-frame clones only, with some absent. Altogether about 66,000 clones are present, approximately 88% being singletons, with the ten largest covering 4% to 5%. V was trimmed by 3 bases and J by 2 bases, leaving 11 bases between them. The length of the CDR3 is 14 residues. Germline assignment: CDR1 SGHRS and CDR2 YFSETQ. Sequences were obtained from PBMCs. This receptor was taken from a human donor in good health. Some clones in this sample may be carry-over from other donors' samples. This chain uses TRBV5-1 with TRBJ1-1; possibly TRBD1 for D (6 bases). CDR3 residues: CASSSGTFNTEAFF. Written as DNA, the CDR3 is TGCGCCAGCAGCTCCGGGACATTTAACACTGAAGCTTTCTTT.